This TCR beta chain was documented in a study of CD8+ T cells in alopecia areata. Germline loops: CDR1 SGHTA, CDR2 FQGNSA. The CDR3 contains 13 residues. The V end was cut by 3 bases, the J end by 1 base, with 6 bases between. RNA extraction was followed by reverse transcription into cDNA, which acted as the sequencing template. Profiling relied on immunoSEQ multiplex PCR, and the TCRdb table lists in-frame clones only, not all of them. The table has a few hundred thousand clones, approximately 60% seen once. Using a FACSAria, the CD4+ and CD8+ T cells were sorted from the PBMCs. In the case of this clone: Its antigen is unidentified.

The study, taken as a whole, reports: Sharing of TCR sequences between patients (possibly for HLA-related reasons) was less clear than in mice. Researchers report lesional scalp, most notably alopecia totalis/universalis, outstripped normal scalp in clonality.

The chain recombines TRBV7-2 with TRBJ1-2; no reliable D call. The sequence was obtained from a human donor in good health. Sequencing used CD8+ T cells sorted from blood. DNA for the CDR3: TGTGCCAGCAGCTTCCAGAGTAACTATGGCTACACCTTC. Protein: CASSFQSNYGYTF. Complete variable domain (other parts from reference TRBV7-2 and TRBJ1-2): GAGVSQSPSNKVTEKGKDVELRCDPISGHTALYWYRQSLGQGLEFLIYFQGNSAPDKSGLPSDRFSAERTGGSVSTLTIQRTQQEDSAVYLCASSFQSNYGYTFGSGTRLTVV.